Sequencing of this T cell receptor (beta chain) was carried out in a study of radiotherapy plus CTLA-4 blockade in lung cancer. The repertoire was sequenced with immunoSEQ multiplex PCR; TCRdb's copy has only in-frame clones and lacks some. The profile covers around 72,000 clones, with roughly 80% appearing a single time and around 7% taken by the ten largest. Germline V CDR1 and CDR2: SGHNT, YENEEA. J lost 0 bases, V lost 2 bases, and 3 bases had no gene match. The CDR3 is 16 residues long. This chain uses TRBV11-3 with TRBJ2-1; 8 positions match TRBD2. The TCR comes from a human donor with non-small cell lung cancer who had a complete response to radiotherapy plus ipilimumab. Sequences were derived from peripheral blood, sampled from a patient treated with radiotherapy plus ipilimumab. The CDR3 nucleotides read TGTGCCAGCAGCTTACTCAGCGGGAGCTCCTACAATGAGCAGTTCTTC. Protein sequence: CASSLLSGSSYNEQFF.